A single sample gave rise to the 18 T cell receptor beta chains below, sequenced in a study of vaccination effects on CD4 cells after COVID-19. Using immunoSEQ multiplex PCR, the repertoire was profiled, and TCRdb retains in-frame clones only, with some absent. This table has around 62,000 clones, about 67% appearing once. A 10-day culture period preceded the isolation of CD4+ T cells. Everyone in the study got two shots of either the BNT162b2 or mRNA-1273 vaccine. The antigens for these receptors are not known. The sample here was CD4+ T cells from PBMCs cultured without peptide, taken after COVID-19 vaccination. The receptors stem from a human donor who received a COVID-19 vaccine.

J is TRBJ2-3 and V is TRBV5-4; TRBD2 aligns across 8 bases. J was trimmed by 4 bases and V by 0 bases; bases with no gene match: 4. CDR3 size: 15 residues. Germline assignment: CDR1 SGHNT and CDR2 YYREEE (reference sequence). As DNA, the CDR3 is TGTGCCAGCAGCTTGGTGGGACTAGTCTCAGATACGCAGTATTTT. It codes for CASSLVGLVSDTQYF. Full variable domain (outside the CDR3, taken from reference TRBV5-4 and TRBJ2-3): ETGVTQSPTHLIKTRGQQVTLRCSSQSGHNTVSWYQQALGQGPQFIFQYYREEENGRGNFPPRFSGLQFPNYSSELNVNALELDDSALYLCASSLVGLVSDTQYFGPGTRLTVL.

The rearrangement links TRBV29-1 to TRBJ2-5, with 8 bases that match TRBD2. CDR3 length equals 14 residues. The V and J ends lost 6 bases and 5 bases, in that order; junction bases with no gene match: 11. CDR1 is SQVTM and CDR2 is ANQGSEA in the germline V gene. The CDR3 here is CSVAYGGAGETQYF. CDR3 DNA: TGCAGCGTAGCGTACGGGGGGGCCGGGGAGACCCAGTACTTC.

The chain employs TRBV6-5 and TRBJ2-5; D is perhaps TRBD1 (5 bases). The CDR3 contains 12 residues. The germline CDR1 and CDR2 sequences are MNHEY and SVGAGI. Trimming stripped 5 bases from V and 4 bases from J, with 8 bases between. CDR3 coding DNA: TGTGCCAGCAGTCCCGACAGAGAGACCCAGTACTTC. Its protein product is CASSPDRETQYF.

The J gene is TRBJ1-1, the V gene TRBV9; 7 nucleotides agree with TRBD1. The CDR3 spans 15 residues. Germline V lookup: CDR1 SGDLS, CDR2 YYNGEE. The junction had 6 bases not matched to a gene; V was cut back by 0 bases and J by 4 bases. The CDR3 DNA sequence: TGTGCCAGCAGCGTAGGACAGGGTTTGGGCACTGAAGCTTTCTTT. Amino acid sequence: CASSVGQGLGTEAFF. Full variable domain (remainder filled in from reference TRBV9 and TRBJ1-1): DSGVTQTPKHLITATGQRVTLRCSPRSGDLSVYWYQQSLDQGLQFLIQYYNGEERAKGNILERFSAQQFPDLHSELNLSSLELGDSALYFCASSVGQGLGTEAFFGQGTRLTVV.

This chain connects TRBV2 to TRBJ2-2; D not resolved. V was pared by 6 bases and J by 7 bases, with 6 bases between. The germline V gene has CDR1 SNHLY and CDR2 FYNNEI. This CDR3 spans 11 amino acids. The DNA for the CDR3 is TGTGCCAGCAGGGGTTTCGGGGAGCTGTTTTTT. Protein product: CASRGFGELFF.

The chain links TRBV28 to TRBJ2-7; D might be TRBD2 (6 bases). The germline V gene has CDR1 MDHEN and CDR2 SYDVKM. Trimming took off 1 base at V and 0 bases at J, with 16 bases between the two ends. CDR3 length: 17 residues. The CDR3 here is CASSLSPPGGSSYEQYV. CDR3 DNA: TGTGCCAGCAGTTTATCCCCTCCCGGGGGTAGCTCCTACGAGCAGTACGTC.

V gene TRBV7-2 combines with J gene TRBJ1-1, with a tentative D call TRBD1 (6 bases). The CDR3 is made up of 14 amino acids. Per germline, CDR1 SGHTA and CDR2 FQGNSA. V was pared by 0 bases and J by 9 bases, with 14 bases between. CDR3 residues: CASSLARTVLQAFF. The DNA for the CDR3 is TGTGCCAGCAGCTTAGCCAGGACAGTCCTACAAGCTTTCTTT.

The J gene is TRBJ2-1, the V gene TRBV5-1; D is unclear. V gave up 2 bases and J gave up 9 bases, with 6 bases separating them. The CDR3 has 11 residues. Germline V gives CDR1 SGHRS, CDR2 YFSETQ. For the CDR3, the DNA is TGCGCCAGCAGCTTCCGGTTTGAGCAGTTCTTC. Its protein product is CASSFRFEQFF.

This chain connects TRBV20-1 to TRBJ2-1, with 8 positions matching TRBD1. This CDR3 comprises 11 residues. CDR1 and CDR2 from the germline V gene are DFQATT and SNEGSKA (reference sequence). J gave up 12 bases and V 3 bases, and 4 bases lay outside the gene matches. The CDR3 here is CSASQGARQFF. The CDR3 DNA sequence: TGCAGTGCTAGTCAGGGGGCAAGGCAGTTCTTC.

V is TRBV24-1 and J is TRBJ1-4; D is ambiguous. The length of the CDR3 is 12 residues. Germline lookup yields CDR1 KGHDR and CDR2 SFDVKD. V lost 4 bases to trimming and J lost 7 bases, with 6 bases between them. In DNA, the CDR3 is TGTGCCACCAGTGACTCCCTTGAAAAACTGTTTTTT. It is translated as CATSDSLEKLFF.

This chain links TRBV28 with TRBJ2-3, with D maybe TRBD1 (6 bases). V was pared by 6 bases and J by 0 bases, with 13 bases between. Germline V gene data show CDR1 as MDHEN and CDR2 as SYDVKM. This CDR3 has 15 residues. CDR3 bases: TGTGCCAGCAGCACCCGGGACACTAGCACAGATACGCAGTATTTT. This codes for CASSTRDTSTDTQYF.

This clone came up a few times. J is TRBJ1-6 and V is TRBV7-2, with TRBD1 identical over 7 bases. Germline CDR1 reads SGHTA; CDR2 reads FQGNSA. J lost 9 bases, V lost 5 bases, and 10 bases had no gene match. The CDR3 loop spans 15 amino acids. CDR3 residues: CASSLETGLASPLHF. DNA of the CDR3: TGTGCCAGCAGCCTCGAGACAGGGCTTGCTTCACCCCTCCACTTT.

The rearrangement links TRBV28 to TRBJ2-7; 7 bases are a match to TRBD1. J was trimmed by 4 bases and V by 6 bases; bases with no gene match: 6. Germline V gives CDR1 MDHEN, CDR2 SYDVKM. This CDR3 comprises 13 residues. DNA of the CDR3: TGTGCCAGCAGGAACAGGGGAACATACGAGCAGTACGTC. This codes for CASRNRGTYEQYV.

The chain uses TRBV2 and TRBJ1-4, with unresolved D. Germline V gene lookup returns CDR1 SNHLY and CDR2 FYNNEI. V gave up 2 bases and J gave up 0 bases, with 4 bases separating them. The CDR3 has 14 amino acids. CDR3 nucleotide sequence: TGTGCCAGCAGTGAACTTACAACTAATGAAAAACTGTTTTTT. Its translation is CASSELTTNEKLFF.

The rearrangement links TRBV7-3 to TRBJ2-3; perhaps TRBD2 as D (5 bases). The germline V gene has CDR1 SGHTA and CDR2 FQGTGA. V was pared by 4 bases and J by 1 base, with 15 bases between. The CDR3 sequence is 16 residues long. CDR3: CASSSKGGPGTDTQYF. CDR3 in DNA: TGTGCCAGCAGCTCAAAAGGCGGGCCGGGCACAGATACGCAGTATTTT.

J is TRBJ1-6 and V is TRBV7-9; D remains ambiguous. The CDR3 covers 16 residues. Trimming stripped 1 base from V and 9 bases from J, with 16 bases between. Germline CDR1 and CDR2: SEHNR and FQNEAQ (reference sequence). The CDR3 reads CASSLGVGSPTSPLHF. DNA for the CDR3: TGTGCCAGCAGCTTAGGGGTTGGGTCCCCTACTTCACCCCTCCACTTT.

The rearrangement links TRBV6-5 to TRBJ1-1, with 7 bases identical to TRBD1. Trimming cost V 6 bases and J 3 bases; bases outside gene matches: 7. Germline CDR1 MNHEY, CDR2 SVGAGI. This CDR3 has 14 residues. The CDR3 is CASRNQGEDTEAFF. In DNA form, the CDR3 reads TGTGCCAGCAGGAACCAGGGGGAGGACACTGAAGCTTTCTTT.

The rearrangement links TRBV5-5 to TRBJ2-7; 7 bases match TRBD1. The trim removed 0 bases at V and 7 bases at J, leaving 10 bases unmatched. The CDR3 covers 15 residues. The germline gives CDR1 SGHKS, CDR2 YYEKEE (reference sequence). The CDR3 protein is CASSLVYRGIGEQYV. The CDR3 region has the DNA TGTGCCAGCAGCTTGGTTTACAGGGGAATCGGGGAGCAGTACGTC.